The rows below give T cell receptor beta chains drawn from one sample of a study of control samples from healthy donors and cancer patients. The repertoire was sequenced with immunoSEQ multiplex PCR; TCRdb's copy has only in-frame clones and lacks some. This table holds about 93,000 clones, roughly nine tenths found once. The specimen sequenced was blood. Receptors originate from a woman aged 70 to 79 in good health. CDR3s include the opening cysteine and the closing phenylalanine or tryptophan. A D gene is named only where the DNA matches it firmly. Expanded clones are given a class, and other clones once, few, many or no size at all.

V	J	D	size	CDR3
TRBV5-5	TRBJ2-7	TRBD1	few	CASSHRQGPYEQYF
TRBV10-3	TRBJ2-3	TRBD1	NA	CAISRDRGFTSTDTQYF
TRBV19	TRBJ1-4	TRBD1	NA	CASSILEGQGREKLFF
TRBV6-6	TRBJ1-2	NA	NA	CASSYSLGGANYGYTF
TRBV29-1	TRBJ1-5	NA	many	CSVGQRNQPQHF
TRBV6-5	TRBJ2-7	TRBD1	NA	CATGGRDRLYEQYF
TRBV23-1	TRBJ2-4	NA	NA	CAIRPWGQNIQYF
TRBV9	TRBJ2-1	TRBD1	NA	CASSPRLTGALNEQFF
TRBV5-1	TRBJ1-4	NA	NA	CASSTQAPDEKLFF
TRBV30	TRBJ2-2	NA	once	CAWSVGGSNTGELFF
TRBV4-2	TRBJ2-4	TRBD1	few	CASSQVLEGRGRAKNIQYF
TRBV29-1	TRBJ2-1	NA	NA	CSVETGLTAGNEQFF
TRBV27	TRBJ1-5	NA	many	CASRMGQGSNQPQHF
TRBV29-1	TRBJ2-3	NA	NA	CSVDPGTDTQYF
TRBV5-1	TRBJ1-1	NA	NA	CASSLQGTDSEAFF
TRBV10-3	TRBJ1-1	TRBD1	NA	CATLQGGDTEAFF
TRBV5-1	TRBJ2-2	TRBD2	once	CASSLGLAGVRSGELFF
TRBV20-1	TRBJ1-2	TRBD1	NA	CSAQGVYGYTF
TRBV10-3	TRBJ2-1	TRBD1	NA	CAISRDSSSYNEQFF
TRBV7-3	TRBJ2-1	NA	once	CASSLRGKPSNEQFF
TRBV7-3	TRBJ1-6	NA	NA	CASSLMQGPLGLYNSPLHF
TRBV30	TRBJ1-5	NA	once	CAWSVSSGQPQHF
TRBV19	TRBJ2-1	TRBD2	NA	CASSIDPGLAGTYNEQFF
TRBV2	TRBJ1-1	NA	NA	CASSEFTGTEAFF
TRBV27	TRBJ1-4	NA	NA	CASRPPGPTNEKLFF